The rows below give T cell receptor beta chains drawn from one sample of a study of blood T cell repertoires in COVID-19. Sequenced by immunoSEQ multiplex PCR; TCRdb stores in-frame clones only, minus some. The repertoire consists of roughly 190,000 clones, with more than 70% occurring once and the leading ten covering 8.2%. Sequencing was done on a sample of peripheral blood. The receptors derive from a woman aged 55-69 years with acute or convalescent COVID-19. Each CDR3 is given with its conserved first and last residue. The order of the fields is J gene, V gene, CDR3 protein.

J: TRBJ1-4; V: TRBV15; CDR3: CATSRGQGTTNEKLFF
J: TRBJ1-6; V: TRBV4-1; CDR3: CASSPQGTGVYSPLHF
J: TRBJ1-1; V: TRBV5-1; CDR3: CASSPGQPNTEAFF
J: TRBJ1-4; V: TRBV5-1; CDR3: CASKTGGGEKLFF
J: TRBJ1-6; V: TRBV14; CDR3: CASKMGTGYNSPLHF
J: TRBJ2-5; V: TRBV9; CDR3: CASSAGTGLIQETQYF
J: TRBJ1-4; V: TRBV11-3; CDR3: CASSRDRVNEKLFF
J: TRBJ2-5; V: TRBV7-6; CDR3: CASREGTVETQYF
J: TRBJ1-6; V: TRBV19; CDR3: CASKTEVNSPLHF
J: TRBJ1-5; V: TRBV6-5; CDR3: CASGLVDGGNQPQHF
J: TRBJ1-1; V: TRBV6-5; CDR3: CASSYRRGNTEAFF
J: TRBJ1-5; V: TRBV6-5; CDR3: CASSSGTDLNQPQHF
J: TRBJ2-7; V: TRBV15; CDR3: CATSRDSDLAYEQYF
J: TRBJ2-1; V: TRBV5-6; CDR3: CASSLDRLAAYNEQFF
J: TRBJ2-2; V: TRBV3-1/TRBV3-2; CDR3: CASSHRGGELFF
J: TRBJ2-7; V: TRBV7-2; CDR3: CASSSSPGPYEQYF
J: TRBJ1-2; V: TRBV19; CDR3: CASSRQGRNYGYTF